The present T cell receptor beta chain was sequenced within a study of OX40 agonist ivuxolimab in advanced cancers. Across the whole study: Those enrolled were 80% to 85% male, with a mean age of 60 years and ages from roughly 20 to 85.

From germline, CDR1 is SGHNT and CDR2 YYREEE (reference sequence). The CDR3 runs 15 residues. Trimming cost V 3 bases and J 6 bases, with 15 bases left between them. Here immunoSEQ multiplex PCR was the method, and the copy in TCRdb shows in-frame clones only, minus some. The sample holds under 95,000 clones, roughly 87% seen once. The specimen comprised CD4+ or CD8+ T cells sorted from blood, sampled in a trial of the OX40 agonist ivuxolimab. This clonotype was obtained from an adult with an advanced solid tumor such as melanoma, head and neck, liver or kidney cancer. The chain couples TRBV5-4 to TRBJ1-4; D is uncertain. CDR3 protein: CASSSSSGSYEKLFF. CDR3 nucleotides: TGTGCCAGCAGCTCTTCTTCAGGTTCTTATGAAAAACTGTTTTTT.